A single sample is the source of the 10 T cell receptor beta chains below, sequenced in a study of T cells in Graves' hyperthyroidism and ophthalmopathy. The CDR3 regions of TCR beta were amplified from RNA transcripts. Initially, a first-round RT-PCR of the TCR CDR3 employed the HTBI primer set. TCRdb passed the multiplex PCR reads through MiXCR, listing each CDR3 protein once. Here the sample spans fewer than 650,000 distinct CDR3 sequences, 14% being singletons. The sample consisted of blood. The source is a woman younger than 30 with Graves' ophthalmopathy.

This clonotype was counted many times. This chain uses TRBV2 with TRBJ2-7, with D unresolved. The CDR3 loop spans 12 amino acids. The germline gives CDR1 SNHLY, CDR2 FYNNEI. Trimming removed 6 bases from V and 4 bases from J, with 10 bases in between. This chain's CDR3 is CASSPTPYEQYF. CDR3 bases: TGTGCCAGCAGCCCCACTCCTTACGAGCAGTACTTC.

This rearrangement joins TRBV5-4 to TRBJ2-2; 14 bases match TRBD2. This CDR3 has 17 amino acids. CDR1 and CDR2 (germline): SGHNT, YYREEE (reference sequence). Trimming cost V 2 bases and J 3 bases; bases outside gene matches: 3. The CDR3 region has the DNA TGTGCCAGCAGCTTCCGGACTAGCGGGAGGTACACCGGGGAGCTGTTTTTT. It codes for CASSFRTSGRYTGELFF.

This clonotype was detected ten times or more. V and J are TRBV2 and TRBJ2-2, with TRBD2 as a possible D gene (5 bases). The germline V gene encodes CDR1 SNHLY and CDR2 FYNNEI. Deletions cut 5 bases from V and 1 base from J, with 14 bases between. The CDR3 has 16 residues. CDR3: CASSPPRAENTGELFF. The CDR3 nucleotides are TGTGCCAGCAGTCCCCCACGAGCGGAGAACACCGGGGAGCTGTTTTTT. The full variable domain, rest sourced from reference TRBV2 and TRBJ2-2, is EPEVTQTPSHQVTQMGQEVILRCVPISNHLYFYWYRQILGQKVEFLVSFYNNEISEKSEIFDDQFSVERPDGSNFTLKIRSTKLEDSAMYFCASSPPRAENTGELFFGEGSRLTVL.

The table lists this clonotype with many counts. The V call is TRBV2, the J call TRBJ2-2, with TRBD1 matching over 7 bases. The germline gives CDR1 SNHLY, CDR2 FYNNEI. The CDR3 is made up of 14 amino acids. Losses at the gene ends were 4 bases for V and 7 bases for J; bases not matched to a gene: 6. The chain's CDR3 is CASSGQGEYGELFF. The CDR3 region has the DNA TGTGCCAGCAGTGGCCAGGGGGAATACGGGGAGCTGTTTTTT.

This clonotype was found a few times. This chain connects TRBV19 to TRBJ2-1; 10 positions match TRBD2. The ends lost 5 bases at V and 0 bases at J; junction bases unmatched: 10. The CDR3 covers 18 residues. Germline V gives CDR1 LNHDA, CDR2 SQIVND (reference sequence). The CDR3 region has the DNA TGTGCCAGTAGTGGGACACTAGCGGGAAGGAGCTCCTACAATGAGCAGTTCTTC. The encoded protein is CASSGTLAGRSSYNEQFF.

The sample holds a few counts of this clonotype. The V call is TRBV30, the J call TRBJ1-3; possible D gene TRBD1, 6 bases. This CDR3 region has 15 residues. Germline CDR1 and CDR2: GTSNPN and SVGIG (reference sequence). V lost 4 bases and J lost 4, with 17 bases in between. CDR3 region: CAWNPLGGPGNTIYF. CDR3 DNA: TGTGCCTGGAATCCGCTGGGGGGGCCCGGAAACACCATATATTTT. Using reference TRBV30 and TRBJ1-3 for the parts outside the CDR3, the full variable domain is SQTIHQWPATLVQPVGSPLSLECTVEGTSNPNLYWYRQAAGRGLQLLFYSVGIGQISSEVPQNLSASRPQDRQFILSSKKLLLSDSGFYLCAWNPLGGPGNTIYFGEGSWLTVV.

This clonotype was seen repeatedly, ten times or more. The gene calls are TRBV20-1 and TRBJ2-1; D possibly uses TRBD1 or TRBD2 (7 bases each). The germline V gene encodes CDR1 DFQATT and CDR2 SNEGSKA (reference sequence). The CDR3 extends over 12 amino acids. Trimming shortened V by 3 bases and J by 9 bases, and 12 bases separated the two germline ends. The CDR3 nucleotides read TGCAGTGCTAGCAGGGGGGGCAGTGAGCAGTTCTTC. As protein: CSASRGGSEQFF.

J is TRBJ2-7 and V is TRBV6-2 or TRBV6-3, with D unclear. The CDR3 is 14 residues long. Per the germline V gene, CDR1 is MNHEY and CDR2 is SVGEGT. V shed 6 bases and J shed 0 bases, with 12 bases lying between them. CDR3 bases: TGTGCCAGCAGATTATCCATGAGCTCCTACGAGCAGTACTTC. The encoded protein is CASRLSMSSYEQYF.

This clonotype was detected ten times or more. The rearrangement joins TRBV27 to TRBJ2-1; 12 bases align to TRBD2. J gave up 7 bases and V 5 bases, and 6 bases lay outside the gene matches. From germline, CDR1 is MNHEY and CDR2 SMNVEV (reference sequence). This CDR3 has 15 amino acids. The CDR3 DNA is TGTGCCAGCAGTCCCGGGACTAGCGGGTTTAATGAGCAGTTCTTC. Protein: CASSPGTSGFNEQFF.

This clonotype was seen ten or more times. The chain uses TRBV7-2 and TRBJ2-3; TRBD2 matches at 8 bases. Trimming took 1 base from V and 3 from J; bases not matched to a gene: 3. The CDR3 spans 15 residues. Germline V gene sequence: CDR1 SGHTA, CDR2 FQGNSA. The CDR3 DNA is TGTGCCAGCAGCTTAGTGGGACTAGAGACAGATACGCAGTATTTT. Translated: CASSLVGLETDTQYF.